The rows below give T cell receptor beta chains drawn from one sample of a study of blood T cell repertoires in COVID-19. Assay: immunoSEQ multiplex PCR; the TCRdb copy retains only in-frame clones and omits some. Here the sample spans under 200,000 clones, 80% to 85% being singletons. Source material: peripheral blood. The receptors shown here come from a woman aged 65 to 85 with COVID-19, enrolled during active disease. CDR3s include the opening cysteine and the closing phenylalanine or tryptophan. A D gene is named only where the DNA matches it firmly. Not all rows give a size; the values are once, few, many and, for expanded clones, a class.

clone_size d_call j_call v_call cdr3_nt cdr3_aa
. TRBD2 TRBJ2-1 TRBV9 TGTGCCAGCAGCCCCCGACTAGCGGAAAACAATGAGCAGTTCTTC CASSPRLAENNEQFF
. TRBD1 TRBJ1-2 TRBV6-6 TGTGCCAGCAGCCGACGGGGGAAACGGGACAGTCATAACTATGGCTACACCTTC CASSRRGKRDSHNYGYTF
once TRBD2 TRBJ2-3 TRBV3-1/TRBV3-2 TGTGCCAGCAGCCAAGCACTAGCGGGGACGCAGTATTTT CASSQALAGTQYF
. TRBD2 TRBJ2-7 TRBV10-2 TGCGCCAGCAGCCCGGGAGCGGGGTACGAGCAGTACTTC CASSPGAGYEQYF
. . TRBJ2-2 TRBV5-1 TGCGCCAGCAGCCCTAGCGTCACCGGGGAGCTGTTTTTT CASSPSVTGELFF
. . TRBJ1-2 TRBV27 TGTGCCAGCAGCACAACATCGGGGTATGGCTACACCTTC CASSTTSGYGYTF
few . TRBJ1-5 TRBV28 TGTGCCAGCAGTCTTCCCAACAGGGTAAGAAGCAATCAGCCCCAGCATTTT CASSLPNRVRSNQPQHF
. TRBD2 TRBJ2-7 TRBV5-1 TGCGCCAGCAGCTTGGAGCGACTAGCGGGAAGAGGGAACGAGCAGTACTTC CASSLERLAGRGNEQYF
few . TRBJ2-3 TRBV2 TGTGCCAGCAGCCAAGGGACACATCCTAGCACAGATACGCAGTATTTT CASSQGTHPSTDTQYF
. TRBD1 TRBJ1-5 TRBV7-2 TGTGCCAGCAGCTTACCCGGGACAGCTAGCAATCAGCCCCAGCATTTT CASSLPGTASNQPQHF
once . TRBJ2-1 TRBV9 TGTGCCAGCAGCGTAGCACAGAGCTCCTACAATGAGCAGTTCTTC CASSVAQSSYNEQFF
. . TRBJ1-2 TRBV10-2 TGCGCCAGCAGTGAGCGGGGTGATGGCTACACCTTC CASSERGDGYTF
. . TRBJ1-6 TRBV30 TGTGCCTGGAGGAAGGGGCCCTATAATTCACCCCTCCACTTT CAWRKGPYNSPLHF
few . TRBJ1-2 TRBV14 TGTGCCAGCAGCCAAGATAGGGCAGGGGTTAATGGCTACACCTTC CASSQDRAGVNGYTF
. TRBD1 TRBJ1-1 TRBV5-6 TGTGCCAGCAGCCCCGGGACAGGGGTAGCTGAAGCTTTCTTT CASSPGTGVAEAFF
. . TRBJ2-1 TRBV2 TGTGCCAGGGGGCGAGCTTGGGATGAGCAGTTCTTC CARGRAWDEQFF